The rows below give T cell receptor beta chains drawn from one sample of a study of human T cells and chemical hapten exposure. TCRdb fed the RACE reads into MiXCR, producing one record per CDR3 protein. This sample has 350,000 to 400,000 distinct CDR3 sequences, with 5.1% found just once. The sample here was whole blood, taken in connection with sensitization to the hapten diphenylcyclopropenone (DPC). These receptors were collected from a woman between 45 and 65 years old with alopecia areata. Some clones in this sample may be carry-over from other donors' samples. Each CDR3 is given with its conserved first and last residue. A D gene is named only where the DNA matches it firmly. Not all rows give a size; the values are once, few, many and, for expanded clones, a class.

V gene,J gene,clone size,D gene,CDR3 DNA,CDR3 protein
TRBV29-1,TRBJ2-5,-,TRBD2,TGCAGCGTAGTTAGCGGGGATTTCCAAGAGACCCAGTACTTC,CSVVSGDFQETQYF
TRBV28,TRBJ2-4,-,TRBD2,TGTGCCAGCAAGGACCTAGCGGGAGCGCGGTTAAACATTCAGTACTTC,CASKDLAGARLNIQYF
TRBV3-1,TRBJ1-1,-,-,TGTGCCAGCAGCCAAGATTTGGGGGCTGAAGCTTTCTTT,CASSQDLGAEAFF
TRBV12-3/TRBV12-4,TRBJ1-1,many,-,TGTGCCAGCAGTTACGCCCCGGGCACTGAAGCTTTCTTT,CASSYAPGTEAFF
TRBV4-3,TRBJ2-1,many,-,TGCGCCAGCAGCATAGGGACTTACTACAATGAGCAGTTCTTC,CASSIGTYYNEQFF
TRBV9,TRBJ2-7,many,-,TGTGCCAGCAGCGTTGACCCCAGCTCCTACGAGCAGTACTTC,CASSVDPSSYEQYF
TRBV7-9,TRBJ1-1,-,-,TGTGCCAGCAGCTTAGTGTCCGGGGAATTCGGCGTAGCTTTCTTT,CASSLVSGEFGVAFF
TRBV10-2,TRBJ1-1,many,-,TGCGCCAGCGGGGGGGGTAGCACTGAAGCTTTCTTT,CASGGGSTEAFF
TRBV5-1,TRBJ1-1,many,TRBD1,TGCGCCAGCAGCTTGGAAAGGGGGCGGAACACTGAAGCTTTCTTT,CASSLERGRNTEAFF
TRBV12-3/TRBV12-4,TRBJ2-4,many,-,TGTGCCAGCAGTACAGCCAAAAACATTCAGTACTTC,CASSTAKNIQYF
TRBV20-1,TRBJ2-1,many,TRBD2,TGCAGTGCTTGGTTCCATGGAGCGGGAGGGGTCAATGAGCAGTTCTTC,CSAWFHGAGGVNEQFF
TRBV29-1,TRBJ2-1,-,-,TGCAGCGTGGAAGAGCCCTCGGGACCCGACAATGAGCAGTTCTTC,CSVEEPSGPDNEQFF
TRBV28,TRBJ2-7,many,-,TGTGCCAGCAGCCCAGGGTCGGCTAACAATTACGAGCAGTACTTC,CASSPGSANNYEQYF
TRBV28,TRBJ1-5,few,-,TGTGCCAGCAACGCTCTTGGGGGGGTAGAGGCTCAGCCCCAGCATTTT,CASNALGGVEAQPQHF
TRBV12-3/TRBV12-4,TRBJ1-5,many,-,TGTGCCAGCAGTTTAGGGGGGGTTAGCAATCAGCCCCAGCATTTT,CASSLGGVSNQPQHF
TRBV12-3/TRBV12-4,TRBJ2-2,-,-,TGTGCCAGCACCCTCGACGCGAACACCGGGGAGCTGTTTTTT,CASTLDANTGELFF
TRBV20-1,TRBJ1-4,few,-,TGCAGTGCGGGGAGGGCCCTAGGGCAGCCTAATGAAAAACTGTTTTTT,CSAGRALGQPNEKLFF
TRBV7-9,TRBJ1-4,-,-,TGTGCCAGCAGCCTACAGGGTAGGATCGATGAAAAACTGTTTTTT,CASSLQGRIDEKLFF
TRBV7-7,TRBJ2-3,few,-,TGTGCCAGCAGCTCCCTAATCGGAGATACGCAGTATTTT,CASSSLIGDTQYF
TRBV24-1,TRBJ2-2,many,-,TGTGCCACCTCCCCGGGGATGGCCGGGGAGCTGTTTTTT,CATSPGMAGELFF